The sequence of this T cell receptor beta chain was determined in a study of beta chain features in type 1 diabetes. As to this clone: Its specificity is not known.

Study-wide results and limits: Equally in patients and controls, PCR might preferentially amplify shorter templates. Moderately but significantly shorter TCRB CDR3s were found in Type 1 diabetes patients in all four CD4+ subsets.

A sort by CD45RO/CCR7/CD25/CD127/CD95/CD27 yielded CD4+ naive, central memory, regulatory and stem cell-like memory cells. CDR3 length equals 14 residues. The V end was cut by 3 bases, the J end by 5 bases, with 14 bases between. Germline assignment: CDR1 SGDLS and CDR2 YYNGEE. Sequenced material consisted of expressed TCRB transcripts (all of the isolated RNA was reverse transcribed). TCRdb keeps only in-frame clones here, not all; method: immunoSEQ multiplex PCR. The sample lists 500,000 to 700,000 clones, around 15% occurring once. The TCR sequence derives from a man between 18 and 29 years old in good health. Sequences were obtained from naive CD4+ T cells from blood. The rearrangement joins TRBV9 to TRBJ2-5, with D possibly being TRBD1 (6 bases). The CDR3 DNA reads TGTGCCAGCAGCGATCGGGACATCAGGGAGACCCAGTACTTC. It specifies CASSDRDIRETQYF.